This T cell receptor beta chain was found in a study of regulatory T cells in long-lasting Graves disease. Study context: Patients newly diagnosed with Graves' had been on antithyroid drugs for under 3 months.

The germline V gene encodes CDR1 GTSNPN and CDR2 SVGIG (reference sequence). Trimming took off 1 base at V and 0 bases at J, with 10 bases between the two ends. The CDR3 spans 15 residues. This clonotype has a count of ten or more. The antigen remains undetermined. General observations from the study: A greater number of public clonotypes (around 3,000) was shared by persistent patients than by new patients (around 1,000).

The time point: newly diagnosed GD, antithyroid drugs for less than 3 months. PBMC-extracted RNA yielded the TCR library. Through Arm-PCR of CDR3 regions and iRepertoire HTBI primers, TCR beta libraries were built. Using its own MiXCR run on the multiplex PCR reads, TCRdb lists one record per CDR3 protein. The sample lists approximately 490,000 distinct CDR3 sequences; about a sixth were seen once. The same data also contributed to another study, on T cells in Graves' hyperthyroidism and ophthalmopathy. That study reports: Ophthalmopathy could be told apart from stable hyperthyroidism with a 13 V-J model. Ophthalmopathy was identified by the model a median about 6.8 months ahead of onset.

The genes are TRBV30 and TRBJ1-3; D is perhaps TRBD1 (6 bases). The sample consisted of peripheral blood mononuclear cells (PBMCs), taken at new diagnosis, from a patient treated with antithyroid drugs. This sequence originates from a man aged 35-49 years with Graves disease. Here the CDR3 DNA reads TGTGCCTGGAGTGAGGGACATCTCTCTGGAAACACCATATATTTT. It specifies CAWSEGHLSGNTIYF.